Listed here are 15 T cell receptor beta chains from one sample, sequenced in a study of cytomegalovirus exposure and HLA in healthy donors. With 60 Vbeta and 13 Jbeta primers, the PCR was carried out. Data came from immunoSEQ multiplex PCR; TCRdb stores just in-frame clones and leaves some out. The sample lists 150,000 to 200,000 clones; over 80% were seen once. The specimen was PBMCs. Every receptor here comes from a man aged 40-50 years in good health and CMV-seronegative.

The chain uses TRBV5-1 and TRBJ1-2; the match to TRBD1 covers 10 bases. Germline V gene lookup returns CDR1 SGHRS and CDR2 YFSETQ. This CDR3 is built from 16 residues. The ends lost 0 bases at V and 3 bases at J; junction bases unmatched: 5. The CDR3, as DNA: TGCGCCAGCAGCTTGGTTGGGACAGGGGATGACTATGGCTACACCTTC. This sequence encodes CASSLVGTGDDYGYTF.

The table lists this clone with a count of one. V and J are TRBV13 and TRBJ1-2, with D perhaps matching TRBD1 (5 bases). The CDR3 consists of 16 residues. Germline values: CDR1 PRHDT, CDR2 FYEKMQ (reference sequence). Trimming shortened V by 5 bases and J by 0 bases, and 16 bases separated the two germline ends. For the CDR3, the DNA is TGTGCCAGCAGCGATGTCCAGGGATTAGCTAACTATGGCTACACCTTC. Its translation: CASSDVQGLANYGYTF.

J is TRBJ2-7 and V is TRBV19, with D maybe TRBD1 (6 bases). The V gene's germline CDR1 is LNHDA and CDR2 SQIVND (reference sequence). V was pared by 5 bases and J by 4 bases, with 15 bases between. The CDR3 covers 14 residues. CDR3 in amino acids: CASSAGRGAYEQYF. The CDR3 bases are TGTGCCAGTAGTGCTGGCAGGGGCGCATACGAGCAGTACTTC.

The count of this clone is one. DNA of the CDR3: TGTGCCAGCAGTTTCGGGGGGGGAGTCGGGACAGGGCTGCCCTACGAGCAGTACTTC. Protein: CASSFGGGVGTGLPYEQYF. The chain couples TRBV28 to TRBJ2-7; the D gene is possibly TRBD1 (9 bases). The CDR3 loop spans 19 amino acids. CDR1 and CDR2 (germline): MDHEN, SYDVKM. Deletions cut 3 bases from V and 2 bases from J, with 26 bases between. Full variable domain (missing parts from reference TRBV28 and TRBJ2-7): DVKVTQSSRYLVKRTGEKVFLECVQDMDHENMFWYRQDPGLGLRLIYFSYDVKMKEKGDIPEGYSVSREKKERFSLILESASTNQTSMYLCASSFGGGVGTGLPYEQYFGPGTRLTVT.

J is TRBJ2-7 and V is TRBV9, with D tentatively TRBD2 (7 bases). CDR1 is SGDLS, CDR2 YYNGEE, per germline. V was clipped by 1 base and J by 6 bases, with 14 bases between them. CDR3 length: 14 residues. The CDR3 loop reads CASSVRGGGGEQYF. The CDR3 DNA reads as TGTGCCAGCAGCGTACGAGGAGGGGGGGGCGAGCAGTACTTC.

This sequence joins TRBV5-4 and TRBJ1-2, with D tentatively TRBD1 (5 bases). This CDR3 is 13 amino acids long. The V gene lost 1 base and the J gene lost 4 bases, with 8 bases spanning the gap. Looked up from germline, CDR1 is SGHNT and CDR2 is YYREEE (reference sequence). The CDR3 spells CASSLFTGYGYTF. The CDR3 coding sequence is TGTGCCAGCAGCTTGTTCACAGGCTATGGCTACACCTTC. The entire variable domain, with the rest obtained from reference TRBV5-4 and TRBJ1-2, is as follows: ETGVTQSPTHLIKTRGQQVTLRCSSQSGHNTVSWYQQALGQGPQFIFQYYREEENGRGNFPPRFSGLQFPNYSSELNVNALELDDSALYLCASSLFTGYGYTFGSGTRLTVV.

The V gene is TRBV28, the J gene TRBJ1-2; 9 bases align to TRBD1. The CDR3 sequence is 15 residues long. The junction had 9 bases not matched to a gene; V was cut back by 3 bases and J by 7 bases. CDR1 and CDR2 (germline): MDHEN, SYDVKM. The chain's CDR3 is CASSFLDRGIGGYTF. Written as DNA, the CDR3 is TGTGCCAGCAGTTTTCTCGACAGGGGGATCGGTGGCTACACCTTC.

The chain recombines TRBV18 with TRBJ2-3; 7 bases match TRBD1. The CDR3 has 14 amino acids. V was clipped by 4 bases and J by 5 bases; unmatched bases: 6. Per the germline V gene, CDR1 is KGHSH and CDR2 is LQKENI. In nucleotides, the CDR3 is TGTGCCAGCTCACTAAGACAGGGAATAGATACGCAGTATTTT. Translating it yields CASSLRQGIDTQYF.

V is TRBV4-1 and J is TRBJ2-7; TRBD1 agrees at 8 bases. Trimming cost V 4 bases and J 2 bases; bases outside gene matches: 7. The CDR3 is 15 amino acids. CDR1 MGHRA and CDR2 YSYEKL come from the germline V gene. The CDR3 spells CASSPYEQGAYEQYF. CDR3 nucleotides: TGCGCCAGCAGCCCATACGAACAGGGGGCCTACGAGCAGTACTTC.

CDR3 in amino acids: CASSSQTGIYEQYF. The CDR3 DNA sequence: TGTGCCAGCAGCTCCCAGACAGGGATCTACGAGCAGTACTTC. The J gene is TRBJ2-7, the V gene TRBV7-2; TRBD1 aligns across 7 bases. Germline CDR1 and CDR2: SGHTA and FQGNSA. The CDR3 sequence is 14 residues long. J lost 3 bases, V lost 4 bases, and 6 bases had no gene match.

The J gene is TRBJ2-7, the V gene TRBV29-1; 7 bases map to TRBD1. Germline V gives CDR1 SQVTM, CDR2 ANQGSEA. Unmatched junction bases numbered 2, after V lost 0 bases and J lost 0 bases. The CDR3 runs to 14 residues. CDR3 region: CSVEDPGGSYEQYF. The CDR3 DNA reads as TGCAGCGTTGAAGATCCAGGGGGCTCCTACGAGCAGTACTTC.

This chain connects TRBV18 to TRBJ2-1; the match to TRBD1 covers 11 bases. Germline-derived CDR1 and CDR2 are KGHSH and LQKENI. This CDR3 is built from 15 residues. J gave up 9 bases and V 3 bases, and 7 bases lay outside the gene matches. The CDR3 is CASSPGQGALSEQFF. In DNA, the CDR3 is TGTGCCAGCTCACCTGGACAGGGGGCGCTTAGTGAGCAGTTCTTC.

This clone has a handful of counts. The V and J genes are TRBV28 and TRBJ2-4, with D perhaps matching TRBD2 (7 bases). V lost 6 bases and J lost 9, with 15 bases in between. Germline CDR1 and CDR2: MDHEN and SYDVKM. The CDR3 extends over 13 amino acids. The CDR3 reads CASSEGGRGIQYF. The CDR3, as DNA: TGTGCCAGCAGCGAGGGGGGGCGGGGCATTCAGTACTTC. The full variable domain, with the rest looked up from reference TRBV28 and TRBJ2-4, is DVKVTQSSRYLVKRTGEKVFLECVQDMDHENMFWYRQDPGLGLRLIYFSYDVKMKEKGDIPEGYSVSREKKERFSLILESASTNQTSMYLCASSEGGRGIQYFGAGTRLSVL.

This clone occurred once. The V and J genes are TRBV19 and TRBJ1-5, with TRBD1 matching 8 bases. V shed 8 bases and J 3 bases; nucleotides not matched to a gene: 9. Germline values: CDR1 LNHDA, CDR2 SQIVND (reference sequence). This CDR3 contains 15 residues. CDR3 in DNA: TGTGCCAGTCACCGGGACAGGAGCTTCAATCAGCCCCAGCATTTT. Translation: CASHRDRSFNQPQHF.

V is TRBV13 and J is TRBJ2-7, with 7 nucleotides matching TRBD2. The V and J ends lost 3 bases and 3 bases, in that order; junction bases with no gene match: 2. Germline-derived CDR1 and CDR2 are PRHDT and FYEKMQ (reference sequence). CDR3 size: 13 residues. CDR3 in amino acids: CASSFTSDYEQYF. In nucleotides, the CDR3 is TGTGCCAGCAGCTTTACTAGCGACTACGAGCAGTACTTC.